The 17 T cell receptor beta chains below were found in one sample sequenced in a study of Graves' ophthalmopathy and Graves' hyperthyroidism. RNA transcripts provided the template for amplifying TCR beta CDR3 regions. After a first-round RT-PCR with HTBI primers, a second-round multiplex PCR was run. One entry per CDR3 protein results from TCRdb running MiXCR on the multiplex PCR reads. This table has 260,000 or so distinct CDR3 sequences, around 45% appearing once. Sequenced: peripheral blood. The source of these receptors is an adult man with Graves' ophthalmopathy.

V and J are TRBV12-3 or TRBV12-4 and TRBJ2-2; TRBD2 might be the D (5 bases). Trimming removed 4 bases from V and 5 bases from J, with 14 bases in between. This CDR3 has 15 amino acids. CDR3 amino acids: CASSSLEVSTGELFF. CDR3 nucleotides: TGTGCCAGCAGTTCCCTGGAGGTCAGTACCGGGGAGCTGTTTTTT.

The chain joins TRBV10-3 to TRBJ2-3; TRBD2 aligns across 7 bases. J lost 4 bases, V lost 4 bases, and 11 bases had no gene match. CDR3 length: 16 amino acids. Germline V gene lookup returns CDR1 ENHRY and CDR2 SYGVKD. CDR3 sequence reads: CAISARGASGPDTQYF. The CDR3 DNA reads as TGTGCCATCAGTGCCCGAGGGGCTAGCGGCCCAGATACGCAGTATTTT.

The gene calls are TRBV2 and TRBJ1-1; 8 bases are a match to TRBD1. With V trimmed by 3 bases and J by 12 bases, 6 bases remained unmatched. The CDR3 consists of 12 residues. In germline, CDR1 is SNHLY, CDR2 FYNNEI. Written as DNA, the CDR3 is TGTGCCAGCAGTGACCGGGACAGGAGGTCTTTCTTT. Residues: CASSDRDRRSFF.

This chain uses TRBV5-1 with TRBJ1-2, with D possibly TRBD1 on 6 matching bases. The CDR3 runs 13 residues. V was pared by 0 bases and J by 6 bases, with 9 bases between. CDR1 is SGHRS and CDR2 is YFSETQ in the germline V gene. CDR3 amino acids: CASSLGTENGYTF. The CDR3 DNA sequence: TGCGCCAGCAGCTTGGGGACAGAGAATGGCTACACCTTC.

Ten or more counts support this clonotype. The chain uses TRBV4-1 and TRBJ1-4; 10 nucleotides match TRBD1. V lost 1 base and J lost 4; bases outside the gene matches: 6. Germline V gene sequence: CDR1 MGHRA, CDR2 YSYEKL. CDR3 length: 17 amino acids. Here the CDR3 reads CASSQGRTGGDNEKLFF. CDR3 in DNA: TGCGCCAGCAGCCAAGGCAGGACAGGGGGAGATAATGAAAAACTGTTTTTT.

This clonotype occurred a few times. This sequence joins TRBV20-1 and TRBJ1-2; D possibly corresponds to TRBD1 (6 bases). With 1 base removed from V and 3 bases from J, the gap between germline ends came to 15 bases. The CDR3 consists of 15 residues. The V gene's germline CDR1 is DFQATT and CDR2 SNEGSKA (reference sequence). CDR3 residues: CSARVTGRGDYGYTF. The CDR3 coding sequence is TGCAGTGCTAGAGTCACTGGCAGGGGAGACTATGGCTACACCTTC.

The chain combines TRBV29-1 with TRBJ2-7; the D gene is possibly TRBD2 (6 bases). From germline, CDR1 is SQVTM and CDR2 ANQGSEA. This CDR3 contains 14 residues. CDR3 nucleotides: TGCAGTCTACGGGCGAGGAGGGAAGTTCCCGAGCAGTACTTC. It specifies CSLRARREVPEQYF.

V is TRBV7-9 and J is TRBJ2-2; 9 bases map to TRBD2. Germline V lookup: CDR1 SEHNR, CDR2 FQNEAQ (reference sequence). The CDR3 contains 15 residues. Trimming at V came to 0 bases and at J to 6 bases, leaving 2 bases not matched to a gene. The CDR3 region has the DNA TGTGCCAGCAGCTTAGCGATAGCGGGGGCCGGGGAGCTGTTTTTT. Residues: CASSLAIAGAGELFF.

This chain's CDR3 is CSAETGKYSNQPQYF. The CDR3 region has the DNA TGCAGTGCCGAGACAGGAAAGTATAGCAATCAGCCCCAGTACTTC. V is TRBV20-1 and J is TRBJ2-5; possible D gene TRBD1, 6 bases. Trimming stripped 6 bases from V and 9 bases from J, with 26 bases between. This CDR3 comprises 15 residues. Germline CDR1 DFQATT, CDR2 SNEGSKA (reference sequence).

This clonotype has just a few counts. At one boundary the junction diverges from the germline segment, which might be a read error. This chain links TRBV10-3 with TRBJ2-7; D perhaps matches TRBD2 (6 bases). The CDR3 is 15 residues long. Germline V gene lookup returns CDR1 ENHRY and CDR2 SYGVKD. CDR3 residues: CASSYSEGSSYEQYF. In DNA form, the CDR3 reads TGTGCCAGCAGTTACTCGGAGGGGAGCTCCTACGAGCAGTACTTC.

The V and J genes are TRBV7-3 and TRBJ2-3; D is unclear. Germline CDR1 is SGHTA and CDR2 is FQGTGA. The ends were cut back, 4 bases at V and 0 bases at J, with 14 bases in the middle. The CDR3 runs to 16 residues. The CDR3 region is CASSYGLSPSTDTQYF. The CDR3, as DNA: TGTGCCAGCAGCTACGGGCTTTCTCCTAGCACAGATACGCAGTATTTT.

The chain combines TRBV12-3 or TRBV12-4 with TRBJ1-4; 10 bases fit TRBD1. This CDR3 is 14 amino acids long. J lost 8 bases, V lost 7 bases, and 7 bases had no gene match. CDR3 coding DNA: TGTGCCAGCAATAGGGGACAGGGGAACGAAAAACTGTTTTTT. Translating it yields CASNRGQGNEKLFF.

This clonotype was recorded a few times. The genes are TRBV6-5 and TRBJ1-2; possibly TRBD1 for D (6 bases). Trimming left V 5 bases short and J 6 bases short, with 16 bases between. The CDR3 spans 14 residues. From germline, CDR1 is MNHEY and CDR2 SVGAGI. The DNA for the CDR3 is TGTGCCAGCAGTGAATGGCGGGGGGCGGATGGCTACACCTTC. This translates into CASSEWRGADGYTF.

This clonotype was picked up a small number of times. V gene TRBV2 combines with J gene TRBJ1-3; 11 nucleotides match TRBD1. V dropped 6 bases and J dropped 4; count of bases not matched to a gene: 11. The CDR3 has 17 residues. The germline gives CDR1 SNHLY, CDR2 FYNNEI. The CDR3 region is CASRANPGQGVGNTIYF. The CDR3 nucleotides read TGTGCCAGCAGGGCAAACCCGGGACAGGGGGTCGGAAACACCATATATTTT.

Remarks on this clonotype: The CDR3 does not end in the conserved phenylalanine or tryptophan, so this is likely a read error. Because the CDR3's place on the DNA is in doubt, the DNA is left out and the CDR3 is given as listed by TCRdb. The rearrangement links TRBV5-1 to TRBJ1-2; whether TRBD1, the table's D call, matches the DNA was not checked. 14 amino acids form the CDR3, both terminal residues included. CDR1 SGHRS and CDR2 YFSETQ come from the germline V gene. CDR3: CASSLAGGRQTVVV.

This clonotype was seen many times. The rearrangement joins TRBV2 to TRBJ1-5; 12 bases match TRBD1. CDR3 length: 16 amino acids. Trimming took 6 bases from V and 6 from J; bases not matched to a gene: 9. Per germline, CDR1 SNHLY and CDR2 FYNNEI. This CDR3 is CASRVQGQGAIQPQHF. Written as DNA, the CDR3 is TGTGCCAGCAGGGTCCAGGGACAGGGGGCCATTCAGCCCCAGCATTTT.

The V and J genes are TRBV7-9 and TRBJ1-5; tentative D call: TRBD1 (6 bases). Germline values: CDR1 SEHNR, CDR2 FQNEAQ (reference sequence). Trimming cost V 1 base and J 6 bases, with 16 bases left between them. This CDR3 region has 16 residues. As DNA, the CDR3 is TGTGCCAGCAGCTTAGGAGGGGGGGGGCCCGGTCAGCCCCAGCATTTT. Translating gives CASSLGGGGPGQPQHF.